Listed below are T cell receptor beta chains from one sample, sequenced in a study of shared clonotypes between healthy human individuals. The repertoire was sequenced with immunoSEQ multiplex PCR; TCRdb's copy has only in-frame clones and lacks some. The data contain 2 million to 2.5 million clones, around 95% of them singletons. The sample comprised naive CD4+ T cells sorted from blood. Receptor source: a man aged 18 to 29 in good health. The CDR3 runs from the conserved cysteine through the conserved F or W. The order of the fields is D gene, V gene, J gene, clone size, CDR3 protein, CDR3 DNA. The D gene is left open where the match is weak. Where a row states a size, it is once, few, many or the class of an expanded clone; other rows omit it.

NA	TRBV25-1	TRBJ1-2	NA	CASRSQAGYGYTF	TGTGCCAGCAGAAGTCAAGCAGGCTATGGCTACACCTTC
NA	TRBV4-1	TRBJ2-1	few	CASSHTSAGYNEQFF	TGCGCCAGCAGCCATACGTCGGCGGGCTACAATGAGCAGTTCTTC
NA	TRBV11-3	TRBJ1-3	NA	CASSLGPSGNTIYF	TGTGCCAGCAGCTTAGGGCCGTCTGGAAACACCATATATTTT
TRBD1	TRBV18	TRBJ1-4	NA	CASSANRGSTNEKLFF	TGTGCCAGCTCAGCGAACAGGGGTTCAACTAATGAAAAACTGTTTTTT
TRBD2	TRBV5-1	TRBJ2-3	NA	CASSSGRASSADTQYF	TGCGCCAGCAGTAGCGGGAGGGCCTCCAGTGCAGATACGCAGTATTTT
NA	TRBV5-1	TRBJ2-7	NA	CASSLGGQGPSYEQYF	TGCGCCAGCAGCTTGGGTGGGCAGGGACCTTCCTACGAGCAGTACTTC
NA	TRBV5-4	TRBJ1-3	once	CASGPGNTIYF	TGTGCCAGCGGGCCTGGAAACACCATATATTTT
NA	TRBV2	TRBJ1-2	NA	CASTLGLQLGYTF	TGTGCCAGCACACTAGGACTTCAATTAGGCTACACCTTC
TRBD1	TRBV6-6	TRBJ2-7	NA	CASSTGQGPYEQYF	TGTGCCAGCAGTACGGGACAGGGTCCATACGAGCAGTACTTC
NA	TRBV10-2	TRBJ1-1	NA	CASSEWETGSGAFF	TGCGCCAGCAGTGAATGGGAGACTGGGTCGGGGGCTTTCTTT
NA	TRBV11-2	TRBJ2-7	NA	CASSFWGDSYEQYF	TGTGCCAGCAGCTTTTGGGGGGACTCCTACGAGCAGTACTTC
TRBD1	TRBV19	TRBJ2-7	NA	CASSETGQGRSYEQYF	TGTGCCAGTAGTGAGACCGGACAGGGTCGCTCCTACGAGCAGTACTTC
NA	TRBV2	TRBJ1-1	NA	CASMWRQNTEAFF	TGTGCCAGCATGTGGAGGCAGAACACTGAAGCTTTCTTT
NA	TRBV7-6	TRBJ2-1	once	CASSHSSRYNEQFF	TGTGCCAGCAGCCATAGTAGCAGATACAATGAGCAGTTCTTC
NA	TRBV21-1	TRBJ1-1	NA	CASSKTGRVATKEAFF	TGTGCCAGCAGCAAGACTGGGAGGGTCGCGACTAAGGAAGCTTTCTTT
NA	TRBV2	TRBJ2-3	once	CASTEGGFPDTQYF	TGTGCCAGCACCGAGGGGGGGTTTCCAGATACGCAGTATTTT
NA	TRBV7-9	TRBJ1-4	NA	CASSLVPGGEKLFF	TGTGCCAGCAGCTTAGTCCCGGGTGGGGAAAAACTGTTTTTT
TRBD1	TRBV5-1	TRBJ2-7	NA	CASSPRQGGEQYF	TGCGCCAGCAGCCCAAGACAGGGGGGCGAGCAGTACTTC
NA	TRBV11-2	TRBJ2-2	NA	CASSLVDSNTGELFF	TGTGCCAGCAGCTTAGTCGACAGTAACACCGGGGAGCTGTTTTTT
NA	TRBV5-1	TRBJ1-4	NA	CASSLEGPNEKLFF	TGCGCCAGCAGCTTGGAGGGACCTAATGAAAAACTGTTTTTT
TRBD2	TRBV7-2	TRBJ2-7	NA	CASSFLAGPYEQYF	TGTGCCAGCAGCTTTCTAGCGGGACCCTACGAGCAGTACTTC
NA	TRBV30	TRBJ1-6	NA	CAWREAQSSYNSPLHF	TGTGCCTGGAGGGAGGCTCAGAGCTCCTATAATTCACCCCTCCACTTT
TRBD1	TRBV30	TRBJ2-2	NA	CALDTGAAGELFF	TGTGCCTTGGATACAGGGGCCGCCGGGGAGCTGTTTTTT
NA	TRBV2	TRBJ1-2	NA	CASGGQNYGYTF	TGTGCCAGCGGGGGACAAAACTATGGCTACACCTTC
TRBD1	TRBV4-2	TRBJ2-7	NA	CASSSLLGQVSYEQYF	TGTGCCAGCAGCTCCCTCTTAGGACAGGTCAGTTACGAGCAGTACTTC
NA	TRBV6-6	TRBJ2-5	NA	CASSRGLAAGGPQYF	TGTGCCAGCAGTAGGGGGTTAGCTGCGGGTGGTCCCCAGTACTTC
NA	TRBV7-9	TRBJ2-5	NA	CASSLVSETQYF	TGTGCCAGCAGCTTAGTTAGCGAGACCCAGTACTTC
NA	TRBV7-2	TRBJ1-1	NA	CASSLEGGNTEAFF	TGTGCCAGCAGCTTAGAGGGGGGAAACACTGAAGCTTTCTTT
NA	TRBV5-1	TRBJ2-7	NA	CASSLEGFGSSYEQYF	TGCGCCAGCAGCTTGGAAGGGTTCGGCAGCTCCTACGAGCAGTACTTC
TRBD1	TRBV6-5	TRBJ1-1	once	CASSDRVAEAFF	TGTGCCAGCAGTGACAGGGTGGCCGAAGCTTTCTTT
NA	TRBV11-2	TRBJ2-7	NA	CASSSTRIGEQYF	TGTGCCAGCAGTTCCACTAGAATAGGCGAGCAGTACTTC
NA	TRBV5-1	TRBJ1-3	NA	CASSQGRSSSGNTIYF	TGCGCCAGCAGCCAGGGACGGTCGAGCTCTGGAAACACCATATATTTT
NA	TRBV15	TRBJ2-7	NA	CATSRDRHLEQYF	TGTGCCACCAGCAGAGATCGGCATCTAGAGCAGTACTTC
NA	TRBV6-5	TRBJ1-6	few	CASSYDPAVHSPLHF	TGTGCCAGCAGTTACGATCCAGCGGTCCATTCACCCCTCCACTTT